The 21 T cell receptor beta chains below come from one sample, sequenced in a study of siplizumab effects on memory and regulatory T cells (dated by TCRdb to the late 2010s). Library generation was performed with the immunoSEQ multiplex PCR assay. Not all clones reach the TCRdb copy of this immuneACCESS table, which keeps in-frame sequences only. Checked studies attribute under half of the gap to unresolved V genes and leave the rest unexplained. The sample contains about 50,000 clones, 93% of them found a single time. The ten most abundant clones make up roughly a sixth of the sample. The sample consisted of CD8+ T cells sorted from blood. Receptors were obtained from a human donor in good health.

V usage is TRBV19 and J usage is TRBJ2-6; 7 positions match TRBD1. CDR3 length: 17 amino acids. The ends lost 3 bases at V and 2 bases at J; junction bases unmatched: 7. Germline CDR1 LNHDA, CDR2 SQIVND (reference sequence). CDR3 DNA: TGTGCCAGTAGTATTGTTACAGGGGTTCCTGGGGCCAACGTCCTGACTTTC. Its protein product is CASSIVTGVPGANVLTF.

The chain links TRBV7-3 to TRBJ2-2, with D unclear. The germline V gene has CDR1 SGHTA and CDR2 FQGTGA. The CDR3 spans 14 residues. V dropped 5 bases and J dropped 4 bases, with 11 bases sitting between them. CDR3 in DNA: TGTGCCAGCAGCCCGATAGCAACCACCGGGGAGCTGTTTTTT. It yields the protein CASSPIATTGELFF.

This clone was picked up one time. The rearrangement uses TRBV9 and TRBJ2-7; tentatively, D is TRBD1 or TRBD2 (6 bases each). From germline, CDR1 is SGDLS and CDR2 YYNGEE. The CDR3 loop spans 15 amino acids. V was cut by 0 bases and J by 7 bases, with 17 bases left in between. CDR3 residues: CASSVASGALGEQYF. DNA of the CDR3: TGTGCCAGCAGCGTAGCTTCGGGGGCGCTGGGGGAGCAGTACTTC.

The CDR3 DNA follows: TGTGCCAGCAACACCATTGTGGGACCCGCCTCAGGTCAAAAGAATGAGCAGTTCTTC. It translates to CASNTIVGPASGQKNEQFF. The chain couples TRBV27 to TRBJ2-1; either TRBD1 or TRBD2 may fit D (5 bases each). Trimming cost V 7 bases and J 7 bases, with 32 bases left between them. This CDR3 comprises 19 residues. The germline V gene has CDR1 MNHEY and CDR2 SMNVEV (reference sequence).

The rearrangement links TRBV7-3 to TRBJ2-1; D is unresolved. Germline CDR1 SGHTA, CDR2 FQGTGA. V shed 2 bases and J shed 6 bases, with 8 bases lying between them. CDR3 length equals 13 residues. The CDR3 sequence: CASSLLGINEQFF. The CDR3 bases are TGTGCCAGCAGCTTACTAGGAATCAATGAGCAGTTCTTC.

This chain uses TRBV5-1 with TRBJ1-1, with 10 bases matching TRBD1. After removal of 4 bases from V and 4 bases from J, the junction contained 10 bases not matched to a gene. The CDR3 is 16 amino acids. Germline assignment: CDR1 SGHRS and CDR2 YFSETQ. CDR3 nucleotide sequence: TGCGCCAGCAGCAGGGGGACAGGGGTCAAGGGCACTGAAGCTTTCTTT. It is translated as CASSRGTGVKGTEAFF.

This chain connects TRBV5-6 to TRBJ2-3; tentatively, D is TRBD2 (6 bases). The CDR3 runs 15 residues. V was trimmed by 8 bases and J by 4 bases, leaving 20 bases between them. The V gene's germline CDR1 is SGHDT and CDR2 YYEEEE. The CDR3 DNA sequence: TGTGCCAGTTTAACCGGGACTGAGCTCCCAGATACGCAGTATTTT. Encoded protein: CASLTGTELPDTQYF.

In its sample, this clone was seen once. The V gene is TRBV14, the J gene TRBJ2-7; tentative D call: TRBD2 (6 bases). Trimming shortened V by 5 bases and J by 3 bases, and 14 bases separated the two germline ends. Germline V CDR1 and CDR2: SGHDN, FVKESK. The CDR3 spans 14 residues. In nucleotides, the CDR3 is TGTGCCAGCAGCTATGCGGGACCGATCTACGAGCAGTACTTC. It is translated as CASSYAGPIYEQYF.

V is TRBV5-4 and J is TRBJ2-1; no definite D call. This CDR3 comprises 13 residues. V dropped 1 base and J dropped 4 bases, with 6 bases sitting between them. The germline CDR1 and CDR2 sequences are SGHNT and YYREEE (reference sequence). The CDR3 loop is CASSLKGYNEQFF. The CDR3 bases are TGTGCCAGCAGCTTGAAAGGTTACAATGAGCAGTTCTTC.

As regards this clone: The same CDR3 also results from other DNA sequences found in this sample. The rearrangement links TRBV9 to TRBJ2-7; D is tentatively TRBD1 or TRBD2 (5 bases each). This CDR3 region has 15 residues. Germline assignment: CDR1 SGDLS and CDR2 YYNGEE. V dropped 0 bases and J dropped 0 bases, with 10 bases sitting between them. This chain's CDR3 is CASSVESGTSYEQYF. For the CDR3, the DNA is TGTGCCAGCAGCGTAGAATCCGGGACCTCCTACGAGCAGTACTTC.

The chain links TRBV11-2 to TRBJ2-1; TRBD2 aligns across 10 bases. CDR3 length equals 14 residues. Trimming at V came to 3 bases and at J to 8 bases, leaving 4 bases not matched to a gene. Germline V gives CDR1 SGHAT, CDR2 FQNNGV. CDR3 nucleotide sequence: TGTGCCAGCAGCTTGCTAGCGGGAGAGGATGAGCAGTTCTTC. Its protein is CASSLLAGEDEQFF.

The rearrangement uses TRBV7-8 and TRBJ2-3, with D unresolved. CDR1 is SGHVS and CDR2 is FQNEAQ in the germline V gene. V lost 6 bases, J lost 2 bases, and 9 bases lay in between. The CDR3 length is 13 residues. CDR3 amino acids: CASRPTYTDTQYF. The CDR3 DNA reads TGTGCCAGCAGGCCTACTTACACAGATACGCAGTATTTT. Complete variable domain (other parts from reference TRBV7-8 and TRBJ2-3): GAGVSQSPRYKVAKRGQDVALRCDPISGHVSLFWYQQALGQGPEFLTYFQNEAQLDKSGLPSDRFFAERPEGSVSTLKIQRTQQEDSAVYLCASRPTYTDTQYFGPGTRLTVL.

The V gene is TRBV29-1, the J gene TRBJ2-3; no definite D call. The CDR3 spans 12 residues. The ends were cut back, 3 bases at V and 4 bases at J, with 8 bases in the middle. Germline V CDR1 and CDR2: SQVTM, ANQGSEA. This CDR3 is CSVDPSPDTQYF. The CDR3 nucleotides read TGCAGCGTTGATCCCAGCCCAGATACGCAGTATTTT.

The chain carries TRBV12-5 and TRBJ1-2; 10 nucleotides align to TRBD1. CDR1 is LGHNT, CDR2 FRNRAP, per germline. CDR3 length: 17 residues. V shed 3 bases, J shed 3 bases, and the junction held 10 bases outside the gene matches. This chain's CDR3 is CASGFHGTGEEDYGYTF. The CDR3 DNA reads as TGTGCTAGTGGTTTCCACGGGACAGGGGAGGAGGACTATGGCTACACCTTC. Filled out from reference TRBV12-5 and TRBJ1-2, the complete variable domain reads DARVTQTPRHKVTEMGQEVTMRCQPILGHNTVFWYRQTMMQGLELLAYFRNRAPLDDSGMPKDRFSAEMPDATLATLKIQPSEPRDSAVYFCASGFHGTGEEDYGYTFGSGTRLTVV.

The rearrangement uses TRBV10-1 and TRBJ1-5; tentatively, D is TRBD1 (5 bases). The CDR3 contains 16 residues. Trimming stripped 4 bases from V and 2 bases from J, with 15 bases between. The germline V gene has CDR1 WNHNN and CDR2 SYGVQD (reference sequence). The CDR3 DNA reads TGCGCCAGCAGTGGCGTCTGGACATCCCGCAATCAGCCCCAGCATTTT. Its translation: CASSGVWTSRNQPQHF.

The table lists this clone with a few counts. The chain has TRBV6-5 and TRBJ1-6; 7 bases match TRBD1. V was clipped by 0 bases and J by 5 bases; unmatched bases: 4. This CDR3 has 16 amino acids. CDR1 MNHEY and CDR2 SVGAGI come from the germline V gene. CDR3 nucleotide sequence: TGTGCCAGCAGTTACTCAGCAGGGGGAAATAATTCACCCCTCCACTTT. Protein product: CASSYSAGGNNSPLHF.

The chain couples TRBV4-1 to TRBJ2-3, with no clear D. The V end was cut by 1 base, the J end by 2 bases, with 7 bases between. This CDR3 comprises 14 residues. Germline CDR1 is MGHRA and CDR2 is YSYEKL. The CDR3 loop reads CASSQVLHTDTQYF. CDR3 nucleotides: TGCGCCAGCAGCCAAGTACTACACACAGATACGCAGTATTTT.

V is TRBV28 and J is TRBJ2-5; 9 nucleotides align to TRBD1. The germline gives CDR1 MDHEN, CDR2 SYDVKM. The J segment lost 11 bases and the V segment lost 6 bases, leaving 22 bases of the junction unmatched. The CDR3 consists of 17 residues. As DNA, the CDR3 is TGTGCCAGCAGCTCTTTGTACGTGGACAGGGGCCCTCGAGAGCAGTACTTC. Its protein is CASSSLYVDRGPREQYF.

V gene TRBV6-4 combines with J gene TRBJ1-1; 7 bases are shared with TRBD1. The CDR3 covers 16 residues. Germline CDR1 is MRHNA and CDR2 is SNTAGT. V trimming: 6 bases; J trimming: 4 bases; junction bases outside the gene matches: 14. CDR3 residues: CASSEENRGWSTEAFF. For the CDR3, the DNA is TGTGCCAGCAGCGAAGAGAACAGGGGTTGGAGCACTGAAGCTTTCTTT.

The chain has TRBV11-2 and TRBJ2-5; possibly TRBD1 or TRBD2 for D (5 bases each). V was shortened by 1 base and J by 2 bases, with 8 bases between the two germline ends. Germline CDR1 reads SGHAT; CDR2 reads FQNNGV. The CDR3 runs 14 residues. DNA for the CDR3: TGTGCCAGCAGCTTAGGCTGGGGGCAAGAGACCCAGTACTTC. Amino acids: CASSLGWGQETQYF.

The rearrangement uses TRBV27 and TRBJ2-7; a weak D match, TRBD1 (6 bases). The germline V gene has CDR1 MNHEY and CDR2 SMNVEV (reference sequence). The CDR3 spans 15 residues. Trimming left V 5 bases short and J 2 bases short, with 16 bases between. The CDR3 bases are TGTGCCAGCAGTCAAGTGGGGGCGTCAACCTACGAGCAGTACTTC. Translation gives CASSQVGASTYEQYF.